This T cell receptor beta chain was recorded in a study of neurological immune-mediated disorders. General observations from the study: TCR-beta repertoires seemed private in all groups, with no expanded CDR3 amino acid sequences shared.

The CDR3 covers 15 residues. Trimming took 5 bases from V and 2 from J, leaving 13 bases between them. CDR1 and CDR2 (germline): SGHTA, FQGNSA. 5'RACE employing 10-nucleotide random UMIs yielded the cDNA. From the 5' RACE reads, TCRdb called clonotypes with MiXCR, one entry per CDR3 protein. The table includes about 36,000 distinct CDR3 sequences, around 10% detected once. This clonotype was detected ten times or more. No antigen is known for it. This clonotype was sampled from a woman in her twenties or thirties with HTLV-1-associated myelopathy (HAM/TSP). What was sequenced was PBMCs. This chain connects TRBV7-2 to TRBJ1-5, with D perhaps TRBD1 (6 bases). This CDR3 is CASSPGAGGNQPQHF. The CDR3 coding sequence is TGTGCCAGCAGCCCGGGGGCAGGGGGCAATCAGCCCCAGCATTTT.